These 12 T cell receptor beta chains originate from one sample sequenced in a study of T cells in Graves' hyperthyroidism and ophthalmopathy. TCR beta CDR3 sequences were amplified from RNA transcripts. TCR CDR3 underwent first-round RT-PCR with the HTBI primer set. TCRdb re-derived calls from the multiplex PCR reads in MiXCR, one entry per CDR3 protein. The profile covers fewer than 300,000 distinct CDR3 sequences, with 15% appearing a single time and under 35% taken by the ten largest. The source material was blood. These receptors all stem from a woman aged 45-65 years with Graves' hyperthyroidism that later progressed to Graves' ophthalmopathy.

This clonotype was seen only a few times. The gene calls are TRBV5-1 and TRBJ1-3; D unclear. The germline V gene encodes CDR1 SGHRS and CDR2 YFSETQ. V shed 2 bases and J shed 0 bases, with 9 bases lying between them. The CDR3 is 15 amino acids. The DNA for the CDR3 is TGCGCCAGCAGCTTTAACACGCTCTCTGGAAACACCATATATTTT. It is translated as CASSFNTLSGNTIYF.

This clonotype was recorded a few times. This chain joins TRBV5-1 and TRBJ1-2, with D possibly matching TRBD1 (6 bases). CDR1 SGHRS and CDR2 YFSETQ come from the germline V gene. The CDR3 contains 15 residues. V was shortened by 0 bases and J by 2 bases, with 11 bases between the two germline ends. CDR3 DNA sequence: TGCGCCAGCAGCTTGGGTTGGGGGGCCAACTATGGCTACACCTTC. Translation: CASSLGWGANYGYTF.

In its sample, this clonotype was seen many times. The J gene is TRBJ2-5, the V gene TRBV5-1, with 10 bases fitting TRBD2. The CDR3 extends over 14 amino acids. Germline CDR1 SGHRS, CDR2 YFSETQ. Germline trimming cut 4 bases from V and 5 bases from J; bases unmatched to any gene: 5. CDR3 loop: CASSPAGGQETQYF. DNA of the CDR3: TGCGCCAGCAGCCCAGCGGGAGGGCAGGAGACCCAGTACTTC.

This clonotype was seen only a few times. CDR3 region: CASSVDIRNSPLHF. In DNA form, the CDR3 reads TGTGCCAGCAGCGTAGATATACGGAATTCACCCCTCCACTTT. This chain joins TRBV9 and TRBJ1-6; D ambiguous. V dropped 0 bases and J dropped 7 bases, with 8 bases sitting between them. The CDR3 has 14 amino acids. The germline CDR1 and CDR2 sequences are SGDLS and YYNGEE.

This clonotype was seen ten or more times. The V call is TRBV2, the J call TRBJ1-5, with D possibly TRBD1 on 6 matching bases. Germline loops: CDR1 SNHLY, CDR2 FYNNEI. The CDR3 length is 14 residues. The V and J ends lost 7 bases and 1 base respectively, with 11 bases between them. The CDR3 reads CASMYRASNQPQHF. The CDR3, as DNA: TGTGCCAGCATGTACAGGGCAAGCAATCAGCCCCAGCATTTT. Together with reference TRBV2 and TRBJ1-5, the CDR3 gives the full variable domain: EPEVTQTPSHQVTQMGQEVILRCVPISNHLYFYWYRQILGQKVEFLVSFYNNEISEKSEIFDDQFSVERPDGSNFTLKIRSTKLEDSAMYFCASMYRASNQPQHFGDGTRLSIL.

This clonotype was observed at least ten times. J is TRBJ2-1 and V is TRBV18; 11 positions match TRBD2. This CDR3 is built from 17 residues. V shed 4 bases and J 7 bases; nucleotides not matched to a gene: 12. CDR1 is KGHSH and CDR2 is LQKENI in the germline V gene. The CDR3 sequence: CASSRLAGPSVGNEQFF. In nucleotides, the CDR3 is TGTGCCAGCTCACGACTAGCGGGACCGTCGGTGGGGAATGAGCAGTTCTTC.

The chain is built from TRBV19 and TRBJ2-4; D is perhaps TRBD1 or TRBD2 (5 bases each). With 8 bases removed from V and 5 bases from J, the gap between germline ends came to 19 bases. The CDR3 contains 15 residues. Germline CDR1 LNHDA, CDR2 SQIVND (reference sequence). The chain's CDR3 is CASSGTRSGENIQYF. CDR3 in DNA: TGTGCCAGTTCCGGGACCCGTAGTGGGGAAAACATTCAGTACTTC. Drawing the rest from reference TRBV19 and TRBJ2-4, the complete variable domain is DGGITQSPKYLFRKEGQNVTLSCEQNLNHDAMYWYRQDPGQGLRLIYYSQIVNDFQKGDIAEGYSVSREKKESFPLTVTSAQKNPTAFYLCASSGTRSGENIQYFGAGTRLSVL.

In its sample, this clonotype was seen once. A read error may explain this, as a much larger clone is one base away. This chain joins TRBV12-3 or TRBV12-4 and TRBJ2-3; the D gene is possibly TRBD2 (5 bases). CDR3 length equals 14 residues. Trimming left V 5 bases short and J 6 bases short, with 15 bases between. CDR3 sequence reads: CASSAGRGVDTQYF. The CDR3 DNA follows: TGTGCCAGCAGTGCTGGACGGGGTGTGGATACGCAGTATTTT.

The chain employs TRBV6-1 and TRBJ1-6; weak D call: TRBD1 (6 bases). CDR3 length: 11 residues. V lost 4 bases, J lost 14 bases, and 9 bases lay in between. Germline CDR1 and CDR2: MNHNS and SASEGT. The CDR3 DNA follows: TGTGCCAGCAGTGGCAGGGACACCCTCCACTTT. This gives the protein CASSGRDTLHF.

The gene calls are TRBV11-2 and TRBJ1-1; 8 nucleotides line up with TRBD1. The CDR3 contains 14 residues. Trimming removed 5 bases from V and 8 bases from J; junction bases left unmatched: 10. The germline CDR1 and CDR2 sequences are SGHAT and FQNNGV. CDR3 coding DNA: TGTGCCAGCAGCCACTACTTGACAGGGGACGAAGCTTTCTTT. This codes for CASSHYLTGDEAFF.

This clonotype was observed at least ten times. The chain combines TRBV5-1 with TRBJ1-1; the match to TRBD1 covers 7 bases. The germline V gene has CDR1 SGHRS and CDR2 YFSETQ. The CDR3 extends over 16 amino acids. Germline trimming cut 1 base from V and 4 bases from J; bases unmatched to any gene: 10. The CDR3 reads CASSLRSGGVGTEAFF. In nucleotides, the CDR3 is TGCGCCAGCAGCTTGAGATCAGGGGGGGTCGGCACTGAAGCTTTCTTT.

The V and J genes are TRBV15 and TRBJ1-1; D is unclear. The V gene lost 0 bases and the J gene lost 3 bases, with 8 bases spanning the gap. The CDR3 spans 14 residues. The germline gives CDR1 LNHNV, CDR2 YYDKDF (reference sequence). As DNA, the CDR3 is TGTGCCACCAGCAGAGAATCGGTGGACACTGAAGCTTTCTTT. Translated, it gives CATSRESVDTEAFF.